This T cell receptor beta chain was recovered during a study of shared clonotypes between healthy human individuals. Method: immunoSEQ multiplex PCR; TCRdb's copy keeps in-frame clones and lacks some. The repertoire holds millions of clones, with about 92% as singletons. Trimming removed 7 bases at V and 4 bases at J, with 12 bases between. Germline CDR1 SGHRS, CDR2 YFSETQ. The CDR3 covers 13 residues. In the naive CD8 group, cells lacked CD45RO and were positively selected for CCR7, so terminally differentiated effector memory CD45RA+ cells were left out. Study findings and constraints: Naive subsets, compared against memory subsets, generally had larger estimated richness values. Non-shared clonotypes had lower generation probabilities than those shared by all four donors.

Worth noting for this clone: Its antigen is unidentified.

What was sequenced was naive CD8+ T cells from PBMCs. The genes are TRBV5-1 and TRBJ2-1, with D possibly TRBD1 on 6 matching bases. This receptor was obtained from a man aged 18 to 29 in good health. Some clones in this sample may be carry-over from other donors' samples. The CDR3 DNA sequence: TGCGCCAGCGCCGGACAGAATTACAATGAGCAGTTCTTC. It codes for CASAGQNYNEQFF.